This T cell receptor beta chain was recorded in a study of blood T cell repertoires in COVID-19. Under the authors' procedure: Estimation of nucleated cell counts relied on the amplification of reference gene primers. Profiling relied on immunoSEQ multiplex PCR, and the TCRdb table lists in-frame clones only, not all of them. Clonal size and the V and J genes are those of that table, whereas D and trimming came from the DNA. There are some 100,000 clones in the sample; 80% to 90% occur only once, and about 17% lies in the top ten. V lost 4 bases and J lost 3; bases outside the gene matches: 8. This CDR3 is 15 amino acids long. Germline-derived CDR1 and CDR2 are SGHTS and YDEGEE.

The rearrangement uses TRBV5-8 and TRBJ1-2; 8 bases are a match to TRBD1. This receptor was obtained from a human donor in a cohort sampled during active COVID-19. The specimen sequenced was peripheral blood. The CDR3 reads CASSPGQGVYYGYTF. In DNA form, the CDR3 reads TGTGCCAGCAGCCCCGGACAGGGCGTATACTATGGCTACACCTTC.